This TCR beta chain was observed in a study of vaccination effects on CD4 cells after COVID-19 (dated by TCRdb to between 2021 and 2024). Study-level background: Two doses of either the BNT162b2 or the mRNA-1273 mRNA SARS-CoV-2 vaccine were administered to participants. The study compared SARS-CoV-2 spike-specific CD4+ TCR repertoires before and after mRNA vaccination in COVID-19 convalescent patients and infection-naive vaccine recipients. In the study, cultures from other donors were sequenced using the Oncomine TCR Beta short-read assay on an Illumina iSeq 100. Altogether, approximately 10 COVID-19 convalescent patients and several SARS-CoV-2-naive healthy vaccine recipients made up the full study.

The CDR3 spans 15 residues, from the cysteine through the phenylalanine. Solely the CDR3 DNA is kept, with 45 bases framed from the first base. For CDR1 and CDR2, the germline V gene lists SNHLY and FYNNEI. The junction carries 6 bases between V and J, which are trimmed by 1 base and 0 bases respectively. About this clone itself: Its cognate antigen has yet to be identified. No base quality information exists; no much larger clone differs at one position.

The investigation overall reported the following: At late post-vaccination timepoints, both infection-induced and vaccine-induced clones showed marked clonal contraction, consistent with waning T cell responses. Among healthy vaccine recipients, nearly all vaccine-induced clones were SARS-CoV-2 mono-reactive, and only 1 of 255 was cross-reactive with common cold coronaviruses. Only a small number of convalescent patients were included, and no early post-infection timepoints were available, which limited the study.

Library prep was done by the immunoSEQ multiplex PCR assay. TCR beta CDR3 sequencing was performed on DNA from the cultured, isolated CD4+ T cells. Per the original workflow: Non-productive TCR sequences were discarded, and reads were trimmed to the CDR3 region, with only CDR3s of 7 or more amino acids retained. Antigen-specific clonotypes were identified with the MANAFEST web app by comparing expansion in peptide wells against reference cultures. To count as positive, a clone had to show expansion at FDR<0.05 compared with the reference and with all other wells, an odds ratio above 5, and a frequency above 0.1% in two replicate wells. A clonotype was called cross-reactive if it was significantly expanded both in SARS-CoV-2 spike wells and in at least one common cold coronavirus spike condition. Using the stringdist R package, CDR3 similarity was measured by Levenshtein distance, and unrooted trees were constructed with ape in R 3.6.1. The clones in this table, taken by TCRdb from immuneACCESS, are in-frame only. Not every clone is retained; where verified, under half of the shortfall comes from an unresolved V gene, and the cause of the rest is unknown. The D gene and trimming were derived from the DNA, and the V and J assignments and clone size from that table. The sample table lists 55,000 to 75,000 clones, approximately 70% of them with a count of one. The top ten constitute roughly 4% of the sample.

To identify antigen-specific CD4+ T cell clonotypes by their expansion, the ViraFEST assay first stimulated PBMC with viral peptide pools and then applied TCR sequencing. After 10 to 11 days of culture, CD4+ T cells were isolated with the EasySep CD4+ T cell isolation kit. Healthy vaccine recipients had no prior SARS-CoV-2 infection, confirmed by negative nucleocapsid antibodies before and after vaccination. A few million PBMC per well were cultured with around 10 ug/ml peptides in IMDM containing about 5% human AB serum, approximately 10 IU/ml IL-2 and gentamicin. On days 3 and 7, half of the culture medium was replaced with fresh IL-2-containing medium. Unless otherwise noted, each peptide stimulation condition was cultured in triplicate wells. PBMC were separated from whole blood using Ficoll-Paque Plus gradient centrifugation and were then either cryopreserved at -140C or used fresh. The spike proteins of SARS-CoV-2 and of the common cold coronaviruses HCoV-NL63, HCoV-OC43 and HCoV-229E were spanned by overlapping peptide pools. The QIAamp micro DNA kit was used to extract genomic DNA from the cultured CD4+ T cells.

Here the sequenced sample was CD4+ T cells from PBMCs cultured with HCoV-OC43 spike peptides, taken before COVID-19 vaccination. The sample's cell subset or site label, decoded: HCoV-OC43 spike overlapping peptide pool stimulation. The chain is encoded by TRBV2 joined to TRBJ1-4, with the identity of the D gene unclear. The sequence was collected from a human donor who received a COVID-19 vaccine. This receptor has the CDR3 CASSEGGATNEKLFF. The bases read TGTGCCAGCAGTGAAGGGGGAGCAACTAATGAAAAACTGTTTTTT.